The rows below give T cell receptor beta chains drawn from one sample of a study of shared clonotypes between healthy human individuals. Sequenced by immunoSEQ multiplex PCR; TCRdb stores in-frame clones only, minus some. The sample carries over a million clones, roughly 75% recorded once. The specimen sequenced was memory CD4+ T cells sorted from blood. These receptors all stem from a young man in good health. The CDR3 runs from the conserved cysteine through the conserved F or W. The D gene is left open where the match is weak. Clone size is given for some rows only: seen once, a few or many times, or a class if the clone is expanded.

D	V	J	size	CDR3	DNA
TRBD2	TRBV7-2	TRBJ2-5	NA	CASTPIGRGQETQYF	TGTGCCAGCACCCCGATCGGGAGGGGCCAAGAGACCCAGTACTTC
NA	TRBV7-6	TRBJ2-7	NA	CASSSRQNYEQYF	TGTGCCAGCAGCTCGAGACAGAACTACGAGCAGTACTTC
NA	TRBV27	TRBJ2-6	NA	CASSLSQTVSGANVLTF	TGTGCCAGCAGTCTAAGCCAGACAGTCTCTGGGGCCAACGTCCTGACTTTC
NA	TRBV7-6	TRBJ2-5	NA	CASSPAGTETQYF	TGTGCCAGCAGCCCAGCCGGAACGGAGACCCAGTACTTC
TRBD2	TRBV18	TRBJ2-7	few	CASSRSGTSGSYEQYF	TGTGCCAGCTCACGATCCGGGACTAGCGGCTCCTACGAGCAGTACTTC
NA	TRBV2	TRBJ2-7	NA	CASSPGTAYEQYF	TGTGCCAGCAGCCCCGGGACGGCCTACGAGCAGTACTTC
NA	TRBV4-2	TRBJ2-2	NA	CASSQQGFDTGELFF	TGTGCCAGCAGTCAACAGGGATTTGACACCGGGGAGCTGTTTTTT
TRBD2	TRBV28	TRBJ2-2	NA	CASSLGGAGGLQRELFF	TGTGCCAGCAGTTTAGGAGGAGCGGGGGGCCTACAACGGGAGCTGTTTTTT
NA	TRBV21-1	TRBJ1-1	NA	CASSKGAGTFF	TGTGCCAGCAGCAAAGGTGCAGGAACTTTCTTT
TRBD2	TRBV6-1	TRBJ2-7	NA	CASTIGGGAGEQYF	TGTGCCAGCACTATTGGCGGGGGGGCAGGAGAGCAGTACTTC
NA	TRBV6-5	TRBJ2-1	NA	CASSTGTLHNEQFF	TGTGCCAGCAGTACCGGGACACTTCATAATGAGCAGTTCTTC
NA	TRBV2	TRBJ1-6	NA	CASSVPSGSYNSPLHF	TGTGCCAGCAGTGTACCCTCGGGGTCCTATAATTCACCCCTCCACTTT
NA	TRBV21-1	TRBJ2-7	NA	CASSKKGWVAGFSYEQYF	TGTGCCAGCAGCAAGAAAGGATGGGTAGCGGGATTCTCCTACGAGCAGTACTTC
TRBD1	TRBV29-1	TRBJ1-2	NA	CSVKTGDYGYTF	TGCAGCGTAAAGACAGGGGATTATGGCTACACCTTC
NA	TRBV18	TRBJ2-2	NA	CASSPRSTGELFF	TGTGCCAGCTCACCTAGAAGCACCGGGGAGCTGTTTTTT
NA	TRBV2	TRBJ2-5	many	CASSLQETQYF	TGTGCCAGCTCACTTCAAGAGACCCAGTACTTC
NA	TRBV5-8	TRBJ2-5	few	CASSFWRTGIETQYF	TGTGCCAGCAGCTTCTGGCGTACGGGCATTGAGACCCAGTACTTC
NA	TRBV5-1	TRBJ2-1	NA	CASSRGNYNEQFF	TGCGCCAGCAGCAGGGGGAACTACAATGAGCAGTTCTTC
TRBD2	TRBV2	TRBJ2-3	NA	CASRETSGITDTQYF	TGTGCCAGCAGGGAGACTAGCGGGATCACAGATACGCAGTATTTT
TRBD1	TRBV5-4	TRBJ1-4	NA	CASSLTGQGNEKLFF	TGTGCCAGCAGCCTTACGGGACAGGGCAATGAAAAACTGTTTTTT
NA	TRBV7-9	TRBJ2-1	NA	CASSLARAWATISYNEQFF	TGTGCCAGCAGCTTAGCTCGAGCCTGGGCGACAATATCCTACAATGAGCAGTTCTTC
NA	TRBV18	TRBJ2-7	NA	CASSPARNSYEQYF	TGTGCCAGCTCACCAGCCAGGAACTCCTACGAGCAGTACTTC
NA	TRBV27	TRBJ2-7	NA	CASSIKRGAGEQYF	TGTGCCAGCAGTATCAAACGAGGGGCGGGGGAGCAGTACTTC
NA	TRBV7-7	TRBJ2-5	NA	CASSLGGRETQYF	TGTGCTAGCAGCTTAGGGGGTAGAGAGACCCAGTACTTC
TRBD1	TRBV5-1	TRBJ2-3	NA	CASGQGGTDTQYF	TGCGCCAGTGGACAGGGGGGCACAGATACGCAGTATTTT
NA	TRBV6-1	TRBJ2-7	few	CASSEAGRSSYEQYF	TGTGCCAGCAGTGAAGCGGGCAGGAGTTCCTACGAGCAGTACTTC
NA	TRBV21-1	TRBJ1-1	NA	CASSKGQVDLPNTEAFF	TGTGCCAGCAGCAAGGGACAGGTCGACCTTCCAAACACTGAAGCTTTCTTT
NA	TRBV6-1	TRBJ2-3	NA	CAHKQLGASTDTQYF	TGTGCTCATAAACAACTCGGAGCCAGCACAGATACGCAGTATTTT
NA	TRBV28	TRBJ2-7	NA	CASSLAGPGVTEQYF	TGTGCCAGCAGTTTAGCAGGCCCTGGTGTAACGGAACAGTACTTC
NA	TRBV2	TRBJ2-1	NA	CAKGGALSYNEQFF	TGTGCCAAAGGCGGGGCTCTCTCCTACAATGAGCAGTTCTTC
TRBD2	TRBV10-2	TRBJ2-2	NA	CASLGLATNTGELFF	TGCGCCAGCTTGGGACTAGCGACGAACACCGGGGAGCTGTTTTTT
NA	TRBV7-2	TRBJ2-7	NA	CASSLAGQYPSYEQYF	TGTGCCAGCAGTTTGGCGGGACAGTACCCGTCCTACGAGCAGTACTTC
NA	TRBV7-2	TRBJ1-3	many	CASSLEGNRARPGNTIYF	TGTGCCAGCAGCTTAGAAGGGAACAGGGCCAGGCCTGGAAACACCATATATTTT
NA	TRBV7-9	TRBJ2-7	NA	CASSLDARQYF	TGTGCCAGCAGCTTGGACGCCCGGCAGTACTTC
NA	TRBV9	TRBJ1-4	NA	CASSVGGTPSEKLFF	TGTGCCAGCAGCGTAGGCGGGACCCCGAGTGAAAAACTGTTTTTT
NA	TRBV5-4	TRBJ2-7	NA	CASSSGGVIYEQYF	TGTGCCAGCAGCTCTGGTGGGGTTATCTACGAGCAGTACTTC